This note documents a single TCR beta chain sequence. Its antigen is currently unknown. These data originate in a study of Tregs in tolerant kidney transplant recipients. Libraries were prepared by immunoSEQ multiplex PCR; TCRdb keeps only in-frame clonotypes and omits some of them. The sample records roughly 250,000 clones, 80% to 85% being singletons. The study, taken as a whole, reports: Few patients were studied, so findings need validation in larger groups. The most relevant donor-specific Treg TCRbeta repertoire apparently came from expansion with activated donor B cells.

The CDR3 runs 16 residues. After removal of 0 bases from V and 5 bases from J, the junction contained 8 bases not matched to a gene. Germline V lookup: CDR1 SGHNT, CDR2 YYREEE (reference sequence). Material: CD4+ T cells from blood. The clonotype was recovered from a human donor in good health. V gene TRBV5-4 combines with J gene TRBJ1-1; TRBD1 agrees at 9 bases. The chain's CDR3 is CASSLDRGRYNTEAFF. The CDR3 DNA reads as TGTGCCAGCAGCTTGGACAGGGGGCGCTATAATACTGAAGCTTTCTTT.